These T cell receptor beta chains were read from a single sample in a study of post-analysis software for immune sequencing data. TCRdb recomputed calls from the PCR reads with MiXCR, one row per CDR3 protein. The data contain fewer than 900,000 distinct CDR3 sequences, 46% of them singletons. The sequenced sample consisted of blood. These receptor sequences come from a girl between 5 and 17 years old with multiple sclerosis. The CDR3 runs from the conserved cysteine through the conserved F or W. D genes are given only for firm matches. Expanded clones get a size class; other rows say once, few or many, or leave the size out.

16 | TRBJ2-1 | few | TRBV15 | TRBD1 | TGTGCCACCAGCAGAGATGGGACAGGGAACGGCGATGAGCAGTTCTTC | CATSRDGTGNGDEQFF
14 | TRBJ2-7 | few | TRBV5-6 | NA | TGTGCCAGCAGCTGGAAGGGGATCTCCTACGAGCAGTACTTC | CASSWKGISYEQYF
14 | TRBJ2-3 | NA | TRBV29-1 | TRBD2 | TGCAGCGTTGAGACTAGCGGGAGCCCAGATACGCAGTATTTT | CSVETSGSPDTQYF
13 | TRBJ1-2 | NA | TRBV20-1 | NA | TGCAGTGCCGACGTCAACTCTAACTATGGCTACACCTTC | CSADVNSNYGYTF
13 | TRBJ2-7 | NA | TRBV29-1 | TRBD2 | TGCAGCGTGGGACTAGCGGTCTCCTACGAGCAGTACTTC | CSVGLAVSYEQYF
15 | TRBJ2-1 | few | TRBV28 | TRBD2 | TGTGCCAGCAGTTTAGACGGCCAGCGGGGAAATGAGCAGTTCTTC | CASSLDGQRGNEQFF
14 | TRBJ2-1 | few | TRBV7-2 | NA | TGTGCCAGCAGCCCAGAATCGGGAAGGAATGAGCAGTTCTTC | CASSPESGRNEQFF
15 | TRBJ2-1 | NA | TRBV27 | TRBD2 | TGTGCCAGCAGTTGGGACCCCGGACTAGTCAATGAGCAGTTCTTC | CASSWDPGLVNEQFF
15 | TRBJ2-1 | NA | TRBV7-9 | TRBD1 | TGTGCCAGCAGCCCGGGGAGACAGGGGGCCGGTGAGCAGTTCTTC | CASSPGRQGAGEQFF
14 | TRBJ2-3 | few | TRBV7-8 | TRBD2 | TGTGCCAGCAGCCAGAGCGGGAGTGGGGATACGCAGTATTTT | CASSQSGSGDTQYF
19 | TRBJ2-1 | few | TRBV5-5 | TRBD2 | TGTGCCAGCAGCTTCGGACTAGCGGGCCAGAGGGTCACCTACAATGAGCAGTTCTTC | CASSFGLAGQRVTYNEQFF
14 | TRBJ2-1 | NA | TRBV27 | TRBD2 | TGTGCCAGCAGTTTTTCACTAGCGGGAAACGAGCAGTTCTTC | CASSFSLAGNEQFF
17 | TRBJ2-1 | NA | TRBV7-6 | TRBD1 | TGTGCCAGCAGCCCTGGTCAGATGCGTGAGGGGGCCGATGAGCAGTTCTTC | CASSPGQMREGADEQFF
15 | TRBJ1-1 | few | TRBV7-9 | NA | TGTGCCAGCAGCTTAGGACGACAGATGAACACTGAAGCTTTCTTT | CASSLGRQMNTEAFF
13 | TRBJ2-5 | NA | TRBV20-1 | TRBD1 | TGCAGTGCTTTACAGGGGGCGGGGGAGACCCAGTACTTC | CSALQGAGETQYF
18 | TRBJ2-3 | NA | TRBV27 | TRBD2 | TGTGCCAGCAGTTCCAGGCGGGAGCTGGCGGCCCTATCTAGTACGCAGTATTTT | CASSSRRELAALSSTQYF
17 | TRBJ2-7 | NA | TRBV13 | TRBD2 | TGTGCCAGCAGCTTAGGGCTAGCGGGAGATTGGGGAAACGAGCAGTACTTC | CASSLGLAGDWGNEQYF